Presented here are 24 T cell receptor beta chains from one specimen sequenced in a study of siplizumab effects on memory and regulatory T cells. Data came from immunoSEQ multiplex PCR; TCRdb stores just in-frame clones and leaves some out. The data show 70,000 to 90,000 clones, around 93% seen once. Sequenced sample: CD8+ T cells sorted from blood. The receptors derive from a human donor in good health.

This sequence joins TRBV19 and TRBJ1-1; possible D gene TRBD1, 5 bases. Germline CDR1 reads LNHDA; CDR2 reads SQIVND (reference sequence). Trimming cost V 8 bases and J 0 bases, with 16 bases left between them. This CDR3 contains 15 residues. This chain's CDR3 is CASGAGTLMNTEAFF. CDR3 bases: TGTGCCAGTGGGGCAGGAACGCTCATGAACACTGAAGCTTTCTTT.

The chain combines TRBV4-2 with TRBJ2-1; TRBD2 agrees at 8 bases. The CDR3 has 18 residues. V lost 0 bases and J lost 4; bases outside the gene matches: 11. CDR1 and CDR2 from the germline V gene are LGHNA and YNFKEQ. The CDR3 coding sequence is TGTGCCAGCAGCCAAGATCCCCAATTCCGGGAGGGATACAATGAGCAGTTCTTC. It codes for CASSQDPQFREGYNEQFF.

This chain's CDR3 is CASSPRDGSYEQYF. In nucleotides, the CDR3 is TGTGCCAGCAGCCCCCGGGACGGCTCCTACGAGCAGTACTTC. The genes are TRBV7-8 and TRBJ2-7, with D tentatively TRBD1 or TRBD2 (5 bases each). V lost 5 bases and J 0 bases, leaving 11 bases between the germline ends. Germline CDR1 is SGHVS and CDR2 is FQNEAQ. The CDR3 sequence is 14 residues long.

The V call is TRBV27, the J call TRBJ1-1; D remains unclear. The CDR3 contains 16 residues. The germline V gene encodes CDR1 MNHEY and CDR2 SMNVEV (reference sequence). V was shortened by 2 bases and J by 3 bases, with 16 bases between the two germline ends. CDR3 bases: TGTGCCAGCAGTTTAGTACTTATTACGAGGGACACTGAAGCTTTCTTT. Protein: CASSLVLITRDTEAFF.

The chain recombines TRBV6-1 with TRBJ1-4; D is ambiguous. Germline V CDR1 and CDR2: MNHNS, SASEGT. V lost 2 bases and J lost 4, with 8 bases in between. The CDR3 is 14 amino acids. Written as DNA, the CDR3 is TGTGCCAGCAGTGAATTACGTAGTAATGAAAAACTGTTTTTT. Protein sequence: CASSELRSNEKLFF.

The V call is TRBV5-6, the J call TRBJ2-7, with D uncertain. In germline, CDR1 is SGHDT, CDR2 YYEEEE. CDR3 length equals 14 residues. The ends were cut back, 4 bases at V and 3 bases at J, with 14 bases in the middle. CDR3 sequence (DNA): TGTGCCAGCAGCCCCCCCTCTCCGGGCTACGAGCAGTACTTC. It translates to CASSPPSPGYEQYF.

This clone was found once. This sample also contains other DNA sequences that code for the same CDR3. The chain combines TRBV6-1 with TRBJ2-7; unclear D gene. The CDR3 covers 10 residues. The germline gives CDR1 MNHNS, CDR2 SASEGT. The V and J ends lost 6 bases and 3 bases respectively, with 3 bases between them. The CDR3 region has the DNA TGTGCCAGCAGCAACTACGAGCAGTACTTC. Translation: CASSNYEQYF.

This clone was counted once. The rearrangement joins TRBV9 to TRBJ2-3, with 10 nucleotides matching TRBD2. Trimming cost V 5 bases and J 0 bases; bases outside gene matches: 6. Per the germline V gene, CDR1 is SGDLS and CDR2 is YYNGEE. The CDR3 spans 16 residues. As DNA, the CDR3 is TGTGCCAGCAGGGACCAACTAGCGGGGAGCACAGATACGCAGTATTTT. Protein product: CASRDQLAGSTDTQYF. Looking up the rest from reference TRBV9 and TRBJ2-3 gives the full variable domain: DSGVTQTPKHLITATGQRVTLRCSPRSGDLSVYWYQQSLDQGLQFLIQYYNGEERAKGNILERFSAQQFPDLHSELNLSSLELGDSALYFCASRDQLAGSTDTQYFGPGTRLTVL.

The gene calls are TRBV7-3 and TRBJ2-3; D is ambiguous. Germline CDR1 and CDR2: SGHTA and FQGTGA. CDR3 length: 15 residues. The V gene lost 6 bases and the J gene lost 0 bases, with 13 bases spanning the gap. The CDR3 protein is CASRRSPASTDTQYF. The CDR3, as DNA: TGTGCCAGCAGGCGCTCACCCGCTAGCACAGATACGCAGTATTTT.

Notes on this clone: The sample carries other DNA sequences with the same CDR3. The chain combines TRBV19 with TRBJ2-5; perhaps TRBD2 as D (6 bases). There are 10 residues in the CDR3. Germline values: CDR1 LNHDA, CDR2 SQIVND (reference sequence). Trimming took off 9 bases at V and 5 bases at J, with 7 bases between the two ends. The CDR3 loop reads CASRGETQYF. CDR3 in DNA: TGTGCCAGCCGGGGGGAGACCCAGTACTTC. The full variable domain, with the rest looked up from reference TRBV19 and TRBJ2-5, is DGGITQSPKYLFRKEGQNVTLSCEQNLNHDAMYWYRQDPGQGLRLIYYSQIVNDFQKGDIAEGYSVSREKKESFPLTVTSAQKNPTAFYLCASRGETQYFGPGTRLLVL.

The CDR3 region has the DNA TGTGCCAGCACCGGGACTAGCAATGCAGATACGCAGTATTTT. Translation gives CASTGTSNADTQYF. V gene TRBV6-5 combines with J gene TRBJ2-3; 9 bases align to TRBD2. The V and J ends lost 7 bases and 4 bases, in that order; junction bases with no gene match: 6. Germline V gene data show CDR1 as MNHEY and CDR2 as SVGAGI. The CDR3 is 14 residues long.

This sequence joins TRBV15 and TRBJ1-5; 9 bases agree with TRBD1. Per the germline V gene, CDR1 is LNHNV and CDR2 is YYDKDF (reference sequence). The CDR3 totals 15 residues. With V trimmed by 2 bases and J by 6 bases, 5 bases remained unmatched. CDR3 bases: TGTGCCACCAGCAGAACAGGGGGCGCCGGTCAGCCCCAGCATTTT. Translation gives CATSRTGGAGQPQHF.

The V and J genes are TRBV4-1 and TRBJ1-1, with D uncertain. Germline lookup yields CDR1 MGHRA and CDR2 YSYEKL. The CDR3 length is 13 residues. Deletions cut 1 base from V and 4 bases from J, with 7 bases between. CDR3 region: CASSQGRATEAFF. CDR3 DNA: TGCGCCAGCAGCCAAGGGCGTGCCACTGAAGCTTTCTTT.

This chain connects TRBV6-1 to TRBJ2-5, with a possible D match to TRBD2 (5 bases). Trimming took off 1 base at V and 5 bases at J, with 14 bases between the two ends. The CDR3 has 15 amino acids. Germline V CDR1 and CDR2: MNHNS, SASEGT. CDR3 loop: CASSEGLARMETQYF. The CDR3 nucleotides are TGTGCCAGCAGTGAAGGTCTAGCCCGGATGGAGACCCAGTACTTC.

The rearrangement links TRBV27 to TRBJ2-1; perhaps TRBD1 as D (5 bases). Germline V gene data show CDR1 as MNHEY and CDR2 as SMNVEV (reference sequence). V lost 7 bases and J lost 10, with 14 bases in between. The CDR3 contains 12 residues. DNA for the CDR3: TGTGCCAGCAAAGGGGTCGAGTGGGAGCAGTTCTTC. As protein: CASKGVEWEQFF.

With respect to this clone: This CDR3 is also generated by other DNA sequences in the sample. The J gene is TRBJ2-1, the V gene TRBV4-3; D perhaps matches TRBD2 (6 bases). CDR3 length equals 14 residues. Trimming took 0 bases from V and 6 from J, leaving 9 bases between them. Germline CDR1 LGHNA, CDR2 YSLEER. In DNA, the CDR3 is TGCGCCAGCAGCCAAGACCTGGGAGGCAATGAGCAGTTCTTC. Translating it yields CASSQDLGGNEQFF.

The chain's CDR3 is CASGGARGPGANVLTF. In DNA form, the CDR3 reads TGTGCCAGTGGGGGAGCCCGAGGCCCTGGGGCCAACGTCCTGACTTTC. The chain uses TRBV9 and TRBJ2-6; tentatively, D is TRBD1 or TRBD2 (5 bases each). The germline V gene encodes CDR1 SGDLS and CDR2 YYNGEE. V lost 8 bases and J 2 bases, leaving 17 bases between the germline ends. CDR3 size: 16 residues.

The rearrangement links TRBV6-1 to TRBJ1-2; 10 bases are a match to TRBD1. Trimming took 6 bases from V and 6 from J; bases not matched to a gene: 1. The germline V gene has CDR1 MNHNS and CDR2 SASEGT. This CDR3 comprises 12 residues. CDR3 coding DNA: TGTGCCAGCAGGGGGACAGGGGATGGCTACACCTTC. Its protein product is CASRGTGDGYTF.

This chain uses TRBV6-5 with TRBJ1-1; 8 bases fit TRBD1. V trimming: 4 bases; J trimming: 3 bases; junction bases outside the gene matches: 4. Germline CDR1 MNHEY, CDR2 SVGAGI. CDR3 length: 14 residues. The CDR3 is CASSFTQGDTEAFF. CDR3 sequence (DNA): TGTGCCAGCAGTTTCACACAGGGGGACACTGAAGCTTTCTTT.

The CDR3 here is CASSPRFAGGTDEQFF. The DNA of the CDR3 is TGTGCCAGCAGCCCCCGATTCGCGGGGGGGACGGATGAGCAGTTCTTC. The V gene is TRBV9, the J gene TRBJ2-1, with TRBD2 matching over 9 bases. CDR1 is SGDLS, CDR2 YYNGEE, per germline. With 4 bases clipped from V and 8 bases from J, the junction kept 13 bases outside the gene matches. This CDR3 region has 16 residues.

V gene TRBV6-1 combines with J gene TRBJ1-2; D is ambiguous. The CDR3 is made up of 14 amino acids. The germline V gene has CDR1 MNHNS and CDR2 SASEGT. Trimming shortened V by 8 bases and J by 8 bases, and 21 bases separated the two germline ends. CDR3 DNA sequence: TGTGCCAGCGATTCGGAGGGCACCCCCTGGGGCTACACCTTC. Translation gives CASDSEGTPWGYTF.

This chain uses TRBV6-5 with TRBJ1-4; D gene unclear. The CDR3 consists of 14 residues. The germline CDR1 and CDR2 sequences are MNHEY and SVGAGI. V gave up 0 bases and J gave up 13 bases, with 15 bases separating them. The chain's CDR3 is CASSYSETLNPLFF. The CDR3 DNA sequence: TGTGCCAGCAGTTACTCCGAGACCCTGAATCCACTGTTTTTT.

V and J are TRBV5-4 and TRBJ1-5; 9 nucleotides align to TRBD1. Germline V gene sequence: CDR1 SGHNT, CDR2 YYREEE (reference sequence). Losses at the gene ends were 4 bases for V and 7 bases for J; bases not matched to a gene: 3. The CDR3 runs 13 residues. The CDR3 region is CASSPGQGQPQHF. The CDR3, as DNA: TGTGCCAGCAGCCCTGGACAGGGGCAGCCCCAGCATTTT.

CDR3 sequence: CASSSRPLDTQYF. For the CDR3, the DNA is TGTGCCAGCAGCTCACGACCATTAGATACGCAGTATTTT. The chain carries TRBV4-2 and TRBJ2-3; D unresolved. Germline-derived CDR1 and CDR2 are LGHNA and YNFKEQ. The CDR3 has 13 residues. The V end lost 5 bases, the J end lost 5 bases, and 11 bases lay between the germline ends.